These 10 T cell receptor beta chains originate from one sample sequenced in a study of CD8 T cells in Susac syndrome. With random hexamers, reverse transcription was performed on about 0.5 to 1 ug of RNA. TCRdb redid the calling of the immunoSEQ multiplex PCR reads with MiXCR, one entry per CDR3 protein. The sample shows fewer than 250,000 distinct CDR3 sequences, over 85% of them seen only once. The source material was CD4+ T cells from PBMCs. The receptors here all came from a human donor in good health.

This chain uses TRBV19 with TRBJ2-1, with D perhaps TRBD2 (5 bases). Germline V gene sequence: CDR1 LNHDA, CDR2 SQIVND (reference sequence). V lost 4 bases and J 8 bases, leaving 15 bases between the germline ends. This CDR3 region has 14 residues. CDR3 sequence (DNA): TGTGCCAGTAGTAAAGGTCCGGGGTGGCATGAGCAGTTCTTC. It codes for CASSKGPGWHEQFF.

The V call is TRBV6-1, the J call TRBJ2-2; unclear D gene. The CDR3 sequence is 13 residues long. V lost 8 bases, J lost 8 bases, and 15 bases lay in between. Per germline, CDR1 MNHNS and CDR2 SASEGT. The CDR3 reads CASDLAHAGELFF. For the CDR3, the DNA is TGTGCCAGCGATTTGGCCCATGCGGGGGAGCTGTTTTTT.

This rearrangement joins TRBV5-1 to TRBJ2-3; 9 bases are shared with TRBD1. CDR1 and CDR2 from the germline V gene are SGHRS and YFSETQ. V was clipped by 0 bases and J by 2 bases; unmatched bases: 4. The CDR3 is made up of 16 amino acids. The CDR3 sequence: CASSLVGTGNTDTQYF. In nucleotides, the CDR3 is TGCGCCAGCAGCTTGGTAGGGACAGGGAACACAGATACGCAGTATTTT.

The CDR3 loop reads CSARGNTEAFF. The CDR3 bases are TGCAGTGCTAGGGGGAACACTGAAGCTTTCTTT. This chain connects TRBV20-1 to TRBJ1-1; D uncertain. Per the germline V gene, CDR1 is DFQATT and CDR2 is SNEGSKA (reference sequence). The germline V and J ends were trimmed by 3 bases and 1 base, with 3 bases remaining between them. The length of the CDR3 is 11 residues.

In this sample, this clonotype turned up once. This rearrangement joins TRBV12-3 or TRBV12-4 to TRBJ2-1, with 9 bases matching TRBD1. J was trimmed by 6 bases and V by 5 bases; bases with no gene match: 8. The CDR3 is made up of 15 amino acids. The CDR3 DNA is TGTGCCAGCAGTCGGGGGACAGGGAGTATCAATGAGCAGTTCTTC. It codes for CASSRGTGSINEQFF.

The rearrangement uses TRBV19 and TRBJ1-5; D remains ambiguous. Trimming took off 7 bases at V and 0 bases at J, with 7 bases between the two ends. This CDR3 comprises 13 residues. Germline loops: CDR1 LNHDA, CDR2 SQIVND (reference sequence). The CDR3, as DNA: TGTGCCAGTACCTGGAATAGCAATCAGCCCCAGCATTTT. Translation gives CASTWNSNQPQHF.

The chain uses TRBV19 and TRBJ2-7; TRBD1 agrees at 11 bases. The V and J ends lost 5 bases and 4 bases, in that order; junction bases with no gene match: 7. The V gene's germline CDR1 is LNHDA and CDR2 SQIVND (reference sequence). The CDR3 runs to 15 residues. The DNA of the CDR3 is TGTGCCAGTAGTGTCGCCGGGACAGGGGGGTACGAGCAGTACTTC. This sequence encodes CASSVAGTGGYEQYF.

This chain connects TRBV6-2 or TRBV6-3 to TRBJ2-6; D ambiguous. The CDR3 has 14 residues. Germline CDR1 MNHEY, CDR2 SVGEGT. Trimming stripped 7 bases from V and 0 bases from J, with 7 bases between. CDR3 coding DNA: TGTGCCAGCAAAGGTTTCTCTGGGGCCAACGTCCTGACTTTC. It codes for CASKGFSGANVLTF.

The rearrangement uses TRBV16 and TRBJ1-5; 7 nucleotides agree with TRBD1. Germline trimming cut 7 bases from V and 4 bases from J; bases unmatched to any gene: 7. Germline CDR1 is KGHSY and CDR2 is FQNENV. CDR3 size: 14 residues. CDR3 nucleotides: TGTGCCAGCACCCCGGGACAGCTTAATCAGCCCCAGCATTTT. Translation gives CASTPGQLNQPQHF.

This chain connects TRBV4-1 to TRBJ1-1; 9 bases are shared with TRBD1. This CDR3 region has 15 residues. Trimming removed 4 bases from V and 4 bases from J; junction bases left unmatched: 7. CDR1 is MGHRA and CDR2 is YSYEKL in the germline V gene. The CDR3 reads CASSLGRDRATEAFF. In DNA, the CDR3 is TGCGCCAGCAGCCTAGGAAGGGACAGGGCCACTGAAGCTTTCTTT.